This T cell receptor (beta chain) was sequenced for a study of cytomegalovirus exposure and HLA in healthy donors. Study conclusions and caveats: An analysis done earlier found most TCR beta V segments productive about 90% or about 30% of the time.

Amplification used 60 Vbeta primers and 13 Jbeta primers. Generated by immunoSEQ multiplex PCR, the TCRdb table keeps only in-frame clones and is missing some. The data show about 90,000 clones, 70% to 80% seen once. As regards this clone: Its antigen remains unknown.

Germline trimming cut 2 bases from V and 9 bases from J; bases unmatched to any gene: 7. There are 13 residues in the CDR3. Germline V gene lookup returns CDR1 GTSNPN and CDR2 SVGIG (reference sequence). Sequenced material: PBMCs. The TCR sequence derives from a man aged 30 to 45 in good health and CMV-seropositive. The rearrangement joins TRBV30 to TRBJ2-4; 7 positions match TRBD1. This CDR3 reads CAWSPGTDVIQYF. The CDR3 DNA is TGTGCCTGGAGTCCCGGGACAGATGTCATTCAGTACTTC.